This entry concerns a single T cell receptor (beta chain). This entry comes from a study of blood T cell repertoires in COVID-19. CDR1 and CDR2 (germline): SEHNR, FQNEAQ (reference sequence). The length of the CDR3 is 14 residues. Trimming shortened V by 2 bases and J by 2 bases, and 9 bases separated the two germline ends. This table comes from immunoSEQ multiplex PCR, and its TCRdb copy is limited to in-frame clones, with some not included. Seen here are about 280,000 clones, 85% observed once, and the top ten hold 2% to 3%. The J gene is TRBJ1-1, the V gene TRBV7-9; the D is unclear. Sequencing used PBMCs or T cells enriched from blood (not recorded which). The receptor's source is a woman between 45 and 65 years old who had recovered from COVID-19. CDR3 nucleotides: TGTGCCAGCAGCTTAACCAGGTATAACACTGAAGCTTTCTTT. Translated, it gives CASSLTRYNTEAFF.